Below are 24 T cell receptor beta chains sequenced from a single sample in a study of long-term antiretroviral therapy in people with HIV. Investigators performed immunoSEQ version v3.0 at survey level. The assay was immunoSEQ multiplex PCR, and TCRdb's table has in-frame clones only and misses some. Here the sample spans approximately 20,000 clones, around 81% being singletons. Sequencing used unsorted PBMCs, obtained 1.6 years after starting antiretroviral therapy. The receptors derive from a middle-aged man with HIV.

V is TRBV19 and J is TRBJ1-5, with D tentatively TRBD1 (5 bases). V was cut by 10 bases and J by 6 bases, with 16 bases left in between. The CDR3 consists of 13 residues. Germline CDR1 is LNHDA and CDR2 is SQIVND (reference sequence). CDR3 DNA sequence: TGTGCCACCCGAGACAGACCAGGTCAGCCCCAGCATTTT. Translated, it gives CATRDRPGQPQHF.

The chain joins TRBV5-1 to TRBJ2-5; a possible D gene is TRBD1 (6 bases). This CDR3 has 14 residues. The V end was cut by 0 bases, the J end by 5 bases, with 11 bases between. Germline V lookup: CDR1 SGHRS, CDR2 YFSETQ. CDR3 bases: TGCGCCAGCAGCTTGGGCAGGGGCAGGGAGACCCAGTACTTC. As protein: CASSLGRGRETQYF. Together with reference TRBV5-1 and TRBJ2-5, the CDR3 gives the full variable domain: KAGVTQTPRYLIKTRGQQVTLSCSPISGHRSVSWYQQTPGQGLQFLFEYFSETQRNKGNFPGRFSGRQFSNSRSEMNVSTLELGDSALYLCASSLGRGRETQYFGPGTRLLVL.

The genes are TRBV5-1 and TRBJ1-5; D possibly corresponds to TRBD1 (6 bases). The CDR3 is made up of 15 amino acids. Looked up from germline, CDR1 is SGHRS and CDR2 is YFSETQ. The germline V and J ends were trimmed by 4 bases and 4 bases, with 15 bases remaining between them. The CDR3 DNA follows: TGCGCCAGCAGCCCAGGAGGGGGTTTTAATCAGCCCCAGCATTTT. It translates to CASSPGGGFNQPQHF.

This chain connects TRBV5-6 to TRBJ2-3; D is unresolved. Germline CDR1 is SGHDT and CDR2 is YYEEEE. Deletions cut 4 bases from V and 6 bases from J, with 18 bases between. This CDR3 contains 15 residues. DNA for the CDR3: TGTGCCAGCAGCCCTGGGCCCAACCCCAAGGATACGCAGTATTTT. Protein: CASSPGPNPKDTQYF. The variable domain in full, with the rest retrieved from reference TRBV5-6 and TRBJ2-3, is DAGVTQSPTHLIKTRGQQVTLRCSPKSGHDTVSWYQQALGQGPQFIFQYYEEEERQRGNFPDRFSGHQFPNYSSELNVNALLLGDSALYLCASSPGPNPKDTQYFGPGTRLTVL.

The CDR3 DNA follows: TGTGCCAGCAGCTTTAGCGGGGTTAACAATGAGCAGTTCTTC. As protein: CASSFSGVNNEQFF. The V call is TRBV7-9, the J call TRBJ2-1; 8 bases align to TRBD2. J lost 5 bases, V lost 3 bases, and 3 bases had no gene match. This CDR3 has 14 amino acids. The germline V gene has CDR1 SEHNR and CDR2 FQNEAQ (reference sequence).

CDR3 coding DNA: TGTGCCAGTAGTATGAGTCGGGACACTGAAGCTTTCTTT. This encodes CASSMSRDTEAFF. The V gene is TRBV19, the J gene TRBJ1-1; D not resolved. CDR1 is LNHDA, CDR2 SQIVND, per germline (reference sequence). The CDR3 loop spans 13 amino acids. The V gene lost 3 bases and the J gene lost 3 bases, with 8 bases spanning the gap.

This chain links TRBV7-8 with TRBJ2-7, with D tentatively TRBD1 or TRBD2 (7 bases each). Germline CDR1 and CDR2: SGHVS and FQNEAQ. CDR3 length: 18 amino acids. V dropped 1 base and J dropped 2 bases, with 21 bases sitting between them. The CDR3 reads CASSLGAGTQGGTYEQYF. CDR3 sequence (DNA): TGTGCCAGCAGCTTAGGGGCCGGGACCCAGGGGGGGACCTACGAGCAGTACTTC.

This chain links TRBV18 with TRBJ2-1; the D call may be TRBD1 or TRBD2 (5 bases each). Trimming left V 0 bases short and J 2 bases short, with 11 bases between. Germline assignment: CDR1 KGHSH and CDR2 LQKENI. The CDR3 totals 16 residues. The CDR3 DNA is TGTGCCAGCTCACCACCGACTGGGGGACCCTACAATGAGCAGTTCTTC. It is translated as CASSPPTGGPYNEQFF.

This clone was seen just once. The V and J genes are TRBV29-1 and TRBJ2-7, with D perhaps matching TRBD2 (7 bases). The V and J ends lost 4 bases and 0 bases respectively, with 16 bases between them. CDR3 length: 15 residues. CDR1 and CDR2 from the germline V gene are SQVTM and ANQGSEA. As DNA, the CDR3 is TGCAGCGTTGGGGGGGGCCGCACCGCCTCCTACGAGCAGTACTTC. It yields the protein CSVGGGRTASYEQYF.

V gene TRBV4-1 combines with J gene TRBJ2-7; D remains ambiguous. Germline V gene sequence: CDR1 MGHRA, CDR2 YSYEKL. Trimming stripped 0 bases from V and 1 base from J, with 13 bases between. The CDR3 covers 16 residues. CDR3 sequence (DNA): TGCGCCAGCAGCCAAGATTGGCCTGGGGTTTCCTACGAGCAGTACTTC. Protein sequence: CASSQDWPGVSYEQYF.

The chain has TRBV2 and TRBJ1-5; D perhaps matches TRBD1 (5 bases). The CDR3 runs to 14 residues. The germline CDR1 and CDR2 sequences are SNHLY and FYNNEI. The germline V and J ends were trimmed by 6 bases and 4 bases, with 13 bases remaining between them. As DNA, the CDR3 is TGTGCCAGCAGAGGGAGGGGCCTAAATCAGCCCCAGCATTTT. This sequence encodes CASRGRGLNQPQHF.

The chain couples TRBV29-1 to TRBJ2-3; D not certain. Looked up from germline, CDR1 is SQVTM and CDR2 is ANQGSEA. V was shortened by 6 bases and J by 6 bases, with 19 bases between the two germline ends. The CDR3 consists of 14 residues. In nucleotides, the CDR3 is TGCAGCGTCGACAATAGTATTGCACCGGATACGCAGTATTTT. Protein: CSVDNSIAPDTQYF.

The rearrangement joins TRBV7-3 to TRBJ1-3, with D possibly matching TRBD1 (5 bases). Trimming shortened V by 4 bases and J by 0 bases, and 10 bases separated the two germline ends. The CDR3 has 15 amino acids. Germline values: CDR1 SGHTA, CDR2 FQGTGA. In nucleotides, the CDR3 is TGTGCCAGCAGCTCACCCGGGACCTCTGGAAACACCATATATTTT. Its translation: CASSSPGTSGNTIYF.

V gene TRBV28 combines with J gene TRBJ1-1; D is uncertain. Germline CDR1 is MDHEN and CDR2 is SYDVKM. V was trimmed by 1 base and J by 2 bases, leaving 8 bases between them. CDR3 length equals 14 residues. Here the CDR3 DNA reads TGTGCCAGCAGTTTATATCGGCCTAACACTGAAGCTTTCTTT. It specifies CASSLYRPNTEAFF.

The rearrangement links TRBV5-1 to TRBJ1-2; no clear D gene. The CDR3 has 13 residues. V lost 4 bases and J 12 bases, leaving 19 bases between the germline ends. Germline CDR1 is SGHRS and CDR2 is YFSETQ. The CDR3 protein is CASSLSEARAHTF. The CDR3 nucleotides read TGCGCCAGCAGCCTCTCGGAGGCCCGAGCTCACACCTTC.

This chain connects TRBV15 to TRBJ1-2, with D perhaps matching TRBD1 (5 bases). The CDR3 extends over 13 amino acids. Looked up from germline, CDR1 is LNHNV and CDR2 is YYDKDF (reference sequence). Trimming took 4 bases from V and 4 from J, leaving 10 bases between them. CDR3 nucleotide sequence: TGTGCCACCAGCATCGGGGGGTCCTATGGCTACACCTTC. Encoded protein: CATSIGGSYGYTF.

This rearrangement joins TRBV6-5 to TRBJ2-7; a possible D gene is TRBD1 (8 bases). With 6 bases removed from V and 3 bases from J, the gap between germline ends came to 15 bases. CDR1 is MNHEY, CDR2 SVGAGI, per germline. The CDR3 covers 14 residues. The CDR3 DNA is TGTGCCAGCAGCGCACAGGGGGGGGGCTACGAGCAGTACTTC. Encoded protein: CASSAQGGGYEQYF.

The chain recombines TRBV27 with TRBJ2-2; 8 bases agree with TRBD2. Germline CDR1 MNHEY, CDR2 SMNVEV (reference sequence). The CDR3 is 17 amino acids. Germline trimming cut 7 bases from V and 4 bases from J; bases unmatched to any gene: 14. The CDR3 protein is CASTQNGLAPPTGELFF. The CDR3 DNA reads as TGTGCCAGCACCCAAAACGGACTAGCCCCCCCCACCGGGGAGCTGTTTTTT.

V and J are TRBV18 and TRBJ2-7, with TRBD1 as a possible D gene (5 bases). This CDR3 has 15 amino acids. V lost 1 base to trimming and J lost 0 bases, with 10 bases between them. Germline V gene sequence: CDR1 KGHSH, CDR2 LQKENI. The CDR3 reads CASSPRGGDSYEQYF. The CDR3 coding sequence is TGTGCCAGCTCACCACGGGGCGGTGACTCCTACGAGCAGTACTTC. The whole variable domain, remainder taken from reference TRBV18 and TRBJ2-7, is NAGVMQNPRHLVRRRGQEARLRCSPMKGHSHVYWYRQLPEEGLKFMVYLQKENIIDESGMPKERFSAEFPKEGPSILRIQQVVRGDSAAYFCASSPRGGDSYEQYFGPGTRLTVT.

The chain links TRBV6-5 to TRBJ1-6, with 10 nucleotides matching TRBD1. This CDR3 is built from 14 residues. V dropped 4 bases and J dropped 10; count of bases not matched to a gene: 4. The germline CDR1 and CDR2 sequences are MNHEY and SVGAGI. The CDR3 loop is CASSSDRGLSPLHF. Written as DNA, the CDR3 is TGTGCCAGCAGTTCAGACAGGGGGCTCTCACCCCTCCACTTT.

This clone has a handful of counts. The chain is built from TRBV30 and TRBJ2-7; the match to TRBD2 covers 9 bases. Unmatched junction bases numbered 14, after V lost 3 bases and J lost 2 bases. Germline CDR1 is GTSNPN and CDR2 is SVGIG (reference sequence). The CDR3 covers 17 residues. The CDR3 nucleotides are TGTGCCTGGAGCCCCGCCCCCCGACTAGCGGTTACCTACGAGCAGTACTTC. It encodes CAWSPAPRLAVTYEQYF.

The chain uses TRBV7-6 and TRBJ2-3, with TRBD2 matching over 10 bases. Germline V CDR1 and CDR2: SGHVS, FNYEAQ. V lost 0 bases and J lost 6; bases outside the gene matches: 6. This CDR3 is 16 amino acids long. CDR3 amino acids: CASSLAPAGGPDTQYF. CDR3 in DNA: TGTGCCAGCAGCTTAGCACCAGCGGGGGGGCCGGATACGCAGTATTTT.

The CDR3 nucleotides read TGTGCCAGCAGCTTGAGCGGGTGGAACAATGAGCAGTTCTTC. It codes for CASSLSGWNNEQFF. The genes are TRBV7-2 and TRBJ2-1; tentative D call: TRBD2 (6 bases). V lost 3 bases and J 5 bases, leaving 11 bases between the germline ends. The length of the CDR3 is 14 residues. Germline V lookup: CDR1 SGHTA, CDR2 FQGNSA. Complete variable domain (other parts from reference TRBV7-2 and TRBJ2-1): GAGVSQSPSNKVTEKGKDVELRCDPISGHTALYWYRQSLGQGLEFLIYFQGNSAPDKSGLPSDRFSAERTGGSVSTLTIQRTQQEDSAVYLCASSLSGWNNEQFFGPGTRLTVL.

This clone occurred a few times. The CDR3, as DNA: TGTGCCAGCAGTGTGACTAGCGGCACTAGCACAGATACGCAGTATTTT. This gives the protein CASSVTSGTSTDTQYF. The rearrangement uses TRBV6-1 and TRBJ2-3; 9 nucleotides match TRBD2. CDR3 length equals 16 residues. In germline, CDR1 is MNHNS, CDR2 SASEGT. Germline trimming cut 4 bases from V and 0 bases from J; bases unmatched to any gene: 5.